This is a list of T cell receptor beta chains from one sample in a study of glioma-infiltrating T cells after dendritic cell vaccination. TCRdb keeps only in-frame clones here, not all; method: immunoSEQ multiplex PCR. The sample consists of approximately 110,000 clones, roughly 90% of them appearing once. Sequenced material: blood, taken after dendritic cell vaccination. The receptors shown here come from a human donor with glioblastoma. CDR3s include the opening cysteine and the closing phenylalanine or tryptophan. Each record gives: J gene, V gene, clone size, D gene, CDR3 DNA, CDR3 protein. The D gene is left open where the match is weak. Size is omitted from some rows. Given values are once, few, many or a class for expanded clones.

J: TRBJ1-1; V: TRBV10-2; size: .; D: .; DNA: TGCGCCAGCAGTGGGGGCAGCACGAACACTGAAGCTTTCTTT; CDR3: CASSGGSTNTEAFF
J: TRBJ2-1; V: TRBV9; size: .; D: TRBD2; DNA: TGTGCCAGCAGCCCCCGGGTAGCGGGGGATTACTACAATGAGCAGTTCTTC; CDR3: CASSPRVAGDYYNEQFF
J: TRBJ1-5; V: TRBV10-3; size: once; D: .; DNA: TGTGCCATCAGTGGAACAGGGCCCCATCAGCCCCAGCATTTT; CDR3: CAISGTGPHQPQHF
J: TRBJ1-4; V: TRBV30; size: .; D: .; DNA: TGTGCCTGGAGCCCAGGACAAGGGAAACTGTTTTTT; CDR3: CAWSPGQGKLFF
J: TRBJ1-2; V: TRBV13; size: .; D: .; DNA: TGTGCCAGCAGCTATTTGACAGAGAACTATGGCTACACCTTC; CDR3: CASSYLTENYGYTF
J: TRBJ2-5; V: TRBV29-1; size: .; D: .; DNA: TGCAGCGTTGCAGGGACACAGGAGACCCAGTACTTC; CDR3: CSVAGTQETQYF
J: TRBJ2-6; V: TRBV7-2; size: .; D: .; DNA: TGTGCCAGCAGCTCCCGCGGAATCGGTGAGGGATCTGGGGCCAACGTCCTGACTTTC; CDR3: CASSSRGIGEGSGANVLTF
J: TRBJ1-5; V: TRBV19; size: .; D: TRBD1; DNA: TGTGCCAGTAGTTTTAACCGGGACAGGGAGCAGCCCCAGCATTTT; CDR3: CASSFNRDREQPQHF
J: TRBJ2-1; V: TRBV7-3; size: .; D: TRBD1; DNA: TGTGCCAGCAGCGCCGACAGGGGGGAATACAATGAGCAGTTCTTC; CDR3: CASSADRGEYNEQFF
J: TRBJ1-2; V: TRBV12-1; size: .; D: .; DNA: TGTGCCAGCAGCTTAGAGCCGGGACAGTGGAACTATGGCTACACCTTC; CDR3: CASSLEPGQWNYGYTF
J: TRBJ2-2; V: TRBV10-3; size: .; D: TRBD2; DNA: TGTGCCATCAGCTCGGCTAGCGGGAGGGCCTCCGGGGAGCTGTTTTTT; CDR3: CAISSASGRASGELFF
J: TRBJ2-1; V: TRBV18; size: .; D: TRBD2; DNA: TGTGCCAGCTCACGGGGGACTAGCGGCAACAATGAGCAGTTCTTC; CDR3: CASSRGTSGNNEQFF
J: TRBJ2-7; V: TRBV27; size: .; D: TRBD2; DNA: TGTGCCAGCAGTCCCCTGGGGAGCGGGAGGGCCGGCGAGCAGTACTTC; CDR3: CASSPLGSGRAGEQYF
J: TRBJ2-1; V: TRBV5-1; size: .; D: .; DNA: TGCGCCAGCAGCTTACCCGGGTTATCTCACAATGAGCAGTTCTTC; CDR3: CASSLPGLSHNEQFF
J: TRBJ1-3; V: TRBV6-6; size: .; D: .; DNA: TGTGCCAGCAGTTACTTAAACTCTGGAAACACCATATATTTT; CDR3: CASSYLNSGNTIYF
J: TRBJ1-1; V: TRBV10-2; size: .; D: .; DNA: TGCGCCAGCAGTACGGACACTGAAGCTTTCTTT; CDR3: CASSTDTEAFF
J: TRBJ2-5; V: TRBV10-3; size: .; D: .; DNA: TGTGCCATCAGTGAGACTTTGGAGACCCAGTACTTC; CDR3: CAISETLETQYF
J: TRBJ1-6; V: TRBV30; size: few; D: .; DNA: TGTGCCTGGAGTGTCGTCGTACGGGAATCCCCCCTCCACTTT; CDR3: CAWSVVVRESPLHF
J: TRBJ1-6; V: TRBV18; size: .; D: .; DNA: TGTGCCAGCTCACCACGGGAAGGGAGTTCACCCCTCCACTTT; CDR3: CASSPREGSSPLHF
J: TRBJ2-2; V: TRBV30; size: few; D: .; DNA: TGTGCCTGGGCGCGACAGGCCACCGGGGAGCTGTTTTTT; CDR3: CAWARQATGELFF
J: TRBJ1-3; V: TRBV6-5; size: .; D: .; DNA: TGTGCCAGCAGTTACCCCGTCCGCTCTGGAAACACCATATATTTT; CDR3: CASSYPVRSGNTIYF
J: TRBJ1-1; V: TRBV2; size: .; D: .; DNA: TGTGCCAGCAGTCCAGGATACACTGAAGCTTTCTTT; CDR3: CASSPGYTEAFF
J: TRBJ2-3; V: TRBV6-1; size: .; D: .; DNA: TGTGCCAGCAGTGAGGGGGGTCCGTTACTTGGGGATACGCAGTATTTT; CDR3: CASSEGGPLLGDTQYF
J: TRBJ2-5; V: TRBV5-1; size: .; D: TRBD1; DNA: TGCGCCAGCAGGACAGGGACAGGGCTCGAGACCCAGTACTTC; CDR3: CASRTGTGLETQYF
J: TRBJ1-1; V: TRBV19; size: few; D: .; DNA: TGTGCCAGTAGTGAGGAGGTTTGGTACACTGAAGCTTTCTTT; CDR3: CASSEEVWYTEAFF
J: TRBJ2-7; V: TRBV9; size: .; D: .; DNA: TGTGCCAGCAGCGTAACAGTAGACTACGAGCAGTACTTC; CDR3: CASSVTVDYEQYF
J: TRBJ2-1; V: TRBV7-2; size: .; D: .; DNA: TGTGCCAGCAGCTTATATGGGGCGCCCCGGGACAATGAGCAGTTCTTC; CDR3: CASSLYGAPRDNEQFF
J: TRBJ2-2; V: TRBV7-2; size: .; D: .; DNA: TGTGCCAGCAGTATCTGGGGGGTTCGATTGGGCGCCGGGGAGCTGTTTTTT; CDR3: CASSIWGVRLGAGELFF
J: TRBJ2-4; V: TRBV2; size: .; D: TRBD2; DNA: TGTGCCAGCAAGGACCGTAGCGGGACCGCCAAAAACATTCAGTACTTC; CDR3: CASKDRSGTAKNIQYF
J: TRBJ1-1; V: TRBV6-5; size: .; D: .; DNA: TGTGCCAGCAGACCCCCCGGGGTGTGGACTGAAGCTTTCTTT; CDR3: CASRPPGVWTEAFF
J: TRBJ1-1; V: TRBV2; size: .; D: .; DNA: TGTGCCAGCAGTCGACACATCATGAACACTGAAGCTTTCTTT; CDR3: CASSRHIMNTEAFF
J: TRBJ1-2; V: TRBV5-6; size: .; D: .; DNA: TGTGCCAGCAGCTTGGTCCCAGGTGATGGCTACACCTTC; CDR3: CASSLVPGDGYTF
J: TRBJ2-1; V: TRBV5-4; size: .; D: TRBD1; DNA: TGTGCCAGCAGTGACAGGACAGGGGGAATCTATGAGCAGTTCTTC; CDR3: CASSDRTGGIYEQFF
J: TRBJ2-7; V: TRBV11-2; size: .; D: TRBD1; DNA: TGTGCCAGCAGCGATCCCCCGGGACAGGGGTCACACGAGCAGTACTTC; CDR3: CASSDPPGQGSHEQYF
J: TRBJ1-2; V: TRBV5-1; size: .; D: TRBD1; DNA: TGCGCCAGCAGCTGGGGGACAGGGGGCAGCTATGGCTACACCTTC; CDR3: CASSWGTGGSYGYTF
J: TRBJ2-2; V: TRBV11-2; size: .; D: .; DNA: TGTGCCAGCGGGGCAGCCACCGGGGAGCTGTTTTTT; CDR3: CASGAATGELFF
J: TRBJ1-2; V: TRBV19; size: .; D: .; DNA: TGTGCCAGTAAAGAGACAGGCATCTATGGCTACACCTTC; CDR3: CASKETGIYGYTF
J: TRBJ2-7; V: TRBV7-3; size: .; D: .; DNA: TGTGCCAGCAGCTTAAACGGGCCTACACAGGCGGAAGAGCAGTACTTC; CDR3: CASSLNGPTQAEEQYF
J: TRBJ2-7; V: TRBV5-1; size: .; D: TRBD1; DNA: TGCGCCAGCAGCTTGGGGACAGGGGGCGTCGAGCAGTACTTC; CDR3: CASSLGTGGVEQYF
J: TRBJ1-2; V: TRBV11-3; size: .; D: .; DNA: TGTGCCAGCAGCCCTGGAGAGTCGTATGGCTACACCTTC; CDR3: CASSPGESYGYTF
J: TRBJ2-5; V: TRBV25-1; size: .; D: TRBD1; DNA: TGTGCCAGCATGCCGTCGACAGGGAGCCAAGAGACCCAGTACTTC; CDR3: CASMPSTGSQETQYF
J: TRBJ2-1; V: TRBV11-1; size: .; D: TRBD1; DNA: TGTGCCAGCAGCTTAAGGGGGACAGGGGCTCACAATGAGCAGTTCTTC; CDR3: CASSLRGTGAHNEQFF
J: TRBJ2-7; V: TRBV11-2; size: .; D: TRBD2; DNA: TGTGCCAGCAGCTTAGAGGGGCTAGCGGGAGGCGAGCAGTACTTC; CDR3: CASSLEGLAGGEQYF
J: TRBJ2-3; V: TRBV5-3; size: many; D: TRBD1; DNA: TGTGCCAGCAACAATCAGGGGGCCGGCACAGATACGCAGTATTTT; CDR3: CASNNQGAGTDTQYF
J: TRBJ2-7; V: TRBV6-5; size: .; D: TRBD2; DNA: TGTGCCAGCAGTTTACGATCTGCGGGAGTGAGCGAGCAGTACTTC; CDR3: CASSLRSAGVSEQYF
J: TRBJ1-2; V: TRBV9; size: .; D: .; DNA: TGTGCCAGCAGCCCGCCTGGCGGCTATGGCTACACCTTC; CDR3: CASSPPGGYGYTF
J: TRBJ1-1; V: TRBV5-1; size: .; D: TRBD1; DNA: TGCGCCAGCAGCTCCGGGACAGGGGGGACTGAAGCTTTCTTT; CDR3: CASSSGTGGTEAFF
J: TRBJ2-1; V: TRBV6-1; size: few; D: TRBD2; DNA: TGTGCCAGCAGTGAAGAGATAGCGGGATACAATGAGCAGTTCTTC; CDR3: CASSEEIAGYNEQFF
J: TRBJ2-5; V: TRBV6-1; size: .; D: TRBD1; DNA: TGTGCCAGCGTGGCAGGGGGAGAGACCCAGTACTTC; CDR3: CASVAGGETQYF
J: TRBJ2-1; V: TRBV10-3; size: .; D: TRBD1; DNA: TGTGCCATCAGTGGACAGGGGGCGAATGAGCAGTTCTTC; CDR3: CAISGQGANEQFF
J: TRBJ1-2; V: TRBV2; size: .; D: .; DNA: TGTGCCAGCAGTTATGACAGAGCCTACACCTTC; CDR3: CASSYDRAYTF
J: TRBJ2-5; V: TRBV7-3; size: .; D: TRBD1; DNA: TGTGCCAGCACTCTCGGGACAGGGGGCATGGAGACCCAGTACTTC; CDR3: CASTLGTGGMETQYF
J: TRBJ2-1; V: TRBV10-1; size: .; D: .; DNA: TGCGCCAGCAGTGACTCCCTAGCGACATCCTCCTACAATGAGCAGTTCTTC; CDR3: CASSDSLATSSYNEQFF
J: TRBJ1-4; V: TRBV28; size: .; D: TRBD1; DNA: TGTGCCAGCAGTCCGCGGGACAGGGGGGATGAAAAACTGTTTTTT; CDR3: CASSPRDRGDEKLFF